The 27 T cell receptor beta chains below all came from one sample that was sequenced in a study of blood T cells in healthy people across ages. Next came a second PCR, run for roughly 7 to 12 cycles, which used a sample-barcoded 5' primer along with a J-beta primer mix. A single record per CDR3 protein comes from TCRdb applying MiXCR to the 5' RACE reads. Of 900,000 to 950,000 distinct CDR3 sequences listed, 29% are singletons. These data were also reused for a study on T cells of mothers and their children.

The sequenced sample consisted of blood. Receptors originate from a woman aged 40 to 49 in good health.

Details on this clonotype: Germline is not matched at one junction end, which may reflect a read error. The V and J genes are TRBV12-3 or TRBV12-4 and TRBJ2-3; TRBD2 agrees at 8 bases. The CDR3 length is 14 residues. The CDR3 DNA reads TGTGTCAGCAGAACTAGCGGCAGCACAGATACGCAGTATTTT. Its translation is CVSRTSGSTDTQYF.

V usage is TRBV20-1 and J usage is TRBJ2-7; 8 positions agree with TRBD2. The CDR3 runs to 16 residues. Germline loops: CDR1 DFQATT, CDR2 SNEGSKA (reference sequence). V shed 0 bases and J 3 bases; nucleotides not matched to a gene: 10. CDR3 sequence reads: CSARDFLGGARYEQYF. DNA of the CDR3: TGCAGTGCTAGAGATTTTCTCGGGGGGGCCCGCTACGAGCAGTACTTC.

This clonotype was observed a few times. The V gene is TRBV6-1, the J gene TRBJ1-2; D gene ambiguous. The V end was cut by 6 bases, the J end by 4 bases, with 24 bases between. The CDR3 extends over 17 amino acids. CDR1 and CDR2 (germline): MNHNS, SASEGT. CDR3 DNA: TGTGCCAGCAGCCACCCTCCGGGCCTCAGGAAGGGCTATGGCTACACCTTC. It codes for CASSHPPGLRKGYGYTF.

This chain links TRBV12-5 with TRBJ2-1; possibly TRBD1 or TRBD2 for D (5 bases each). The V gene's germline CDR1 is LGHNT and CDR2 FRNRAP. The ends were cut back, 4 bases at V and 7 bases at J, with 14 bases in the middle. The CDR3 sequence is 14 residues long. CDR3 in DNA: TGTGCTAGTGGTTGGGCCGGGACCCTGAATGAGCAGTTCTTC. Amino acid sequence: CASGWAGTLNEQFF.

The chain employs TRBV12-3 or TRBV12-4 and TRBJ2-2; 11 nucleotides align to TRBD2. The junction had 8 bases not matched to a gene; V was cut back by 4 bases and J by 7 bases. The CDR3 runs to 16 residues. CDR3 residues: CASSSLAGGLGGELFF. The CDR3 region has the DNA TGTGCCAGCAGTTCCTTAGCGGGGGGGCTCGGCGGGGAGCTGTTTTTT.

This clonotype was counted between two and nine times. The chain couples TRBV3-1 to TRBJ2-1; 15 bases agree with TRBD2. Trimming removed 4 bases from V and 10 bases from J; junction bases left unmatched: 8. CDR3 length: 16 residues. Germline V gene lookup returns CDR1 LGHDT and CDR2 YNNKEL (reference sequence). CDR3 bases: TGTGCCAGCAGCCGCTTGGGACTAGCGGGGGGTTACGAGCAGTTCTTC. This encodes CASSRLGLAGGYEQFF.

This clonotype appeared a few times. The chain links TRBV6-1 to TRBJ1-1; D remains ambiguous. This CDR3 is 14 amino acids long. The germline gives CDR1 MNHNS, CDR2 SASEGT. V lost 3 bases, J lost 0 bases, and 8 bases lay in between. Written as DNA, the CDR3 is TGTGCCAGCAGTGATGGCAGGTTGAACACTGAAGCTTTCTTT. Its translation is CASSDGRLNTEAFF.

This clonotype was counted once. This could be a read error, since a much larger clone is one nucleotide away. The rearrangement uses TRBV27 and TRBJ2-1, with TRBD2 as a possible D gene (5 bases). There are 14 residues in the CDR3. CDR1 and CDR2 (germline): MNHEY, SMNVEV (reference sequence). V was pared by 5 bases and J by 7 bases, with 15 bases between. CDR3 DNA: TGTGCCAGCAGTCCTCGGGGTTGTATGAATGAGCAGTTCTTC. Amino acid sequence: CASSPRGCMNEQFF.

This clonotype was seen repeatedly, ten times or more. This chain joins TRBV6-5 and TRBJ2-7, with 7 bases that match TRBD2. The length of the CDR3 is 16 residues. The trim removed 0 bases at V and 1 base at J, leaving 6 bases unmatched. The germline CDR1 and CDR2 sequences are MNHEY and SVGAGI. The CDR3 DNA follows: TGTGCCAGCAGTTACTCCCCAGCGGGGTCTTCCTACGAGCAGTACTTC. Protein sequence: CASSYSPAGSSYEQYF.

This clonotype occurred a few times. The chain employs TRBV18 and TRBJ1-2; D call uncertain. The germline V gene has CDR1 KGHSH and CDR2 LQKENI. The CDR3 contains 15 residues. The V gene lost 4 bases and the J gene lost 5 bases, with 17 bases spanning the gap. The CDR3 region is CASSLQFLLPYGYTF. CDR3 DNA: TGTGCCAGCTCACTACAATTCCTCCTCCCATATGGCTACACCTTC.

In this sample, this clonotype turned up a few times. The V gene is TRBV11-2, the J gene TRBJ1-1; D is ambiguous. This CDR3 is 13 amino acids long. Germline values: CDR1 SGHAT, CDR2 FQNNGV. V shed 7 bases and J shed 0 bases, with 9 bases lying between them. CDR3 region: CASKVNMNTEAFF. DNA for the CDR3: TGTGCCAGCAAGGTGAACATGAACACTGAAGCTTTCTTT.

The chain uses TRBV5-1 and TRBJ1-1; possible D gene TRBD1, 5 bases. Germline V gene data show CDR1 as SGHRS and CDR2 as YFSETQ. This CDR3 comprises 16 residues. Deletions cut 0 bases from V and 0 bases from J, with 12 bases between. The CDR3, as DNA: TGCGCCAGCAGCTTGGCCGGGGGGGGAATGAACACTGAAGCTTTCTTT. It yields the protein CASSLAGGGMNTEAFF.

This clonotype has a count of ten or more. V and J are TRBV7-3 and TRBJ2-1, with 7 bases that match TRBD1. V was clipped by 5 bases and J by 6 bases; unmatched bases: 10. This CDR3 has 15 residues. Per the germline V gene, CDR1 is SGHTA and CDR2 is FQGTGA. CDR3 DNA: TGTGCCAGCAGCCTTGGTAGCGACAGGGCCAATGAGCAGTTCTTC. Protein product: CASSLGSDRANEQFF.

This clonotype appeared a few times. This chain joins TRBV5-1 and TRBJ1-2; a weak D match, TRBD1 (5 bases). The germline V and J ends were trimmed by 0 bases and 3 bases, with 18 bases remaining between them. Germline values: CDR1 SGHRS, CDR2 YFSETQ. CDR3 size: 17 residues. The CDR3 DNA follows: TGCGCCAGCAGCTTGGAAGGTTCAGGGCGCAAATACTATGGCTACACCTTC. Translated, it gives CASSLEGSGRKYYGYTF.

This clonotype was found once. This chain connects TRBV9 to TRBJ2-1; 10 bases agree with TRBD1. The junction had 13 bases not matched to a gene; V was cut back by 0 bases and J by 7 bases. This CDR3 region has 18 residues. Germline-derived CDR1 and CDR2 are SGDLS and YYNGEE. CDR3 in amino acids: CASSVEVWGQGSINEQFF. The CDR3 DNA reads TGTGCCAGCAGCGTAGAAGTATGGGGACAGGGGTCGATAAATGAGCAGTTCTTC.

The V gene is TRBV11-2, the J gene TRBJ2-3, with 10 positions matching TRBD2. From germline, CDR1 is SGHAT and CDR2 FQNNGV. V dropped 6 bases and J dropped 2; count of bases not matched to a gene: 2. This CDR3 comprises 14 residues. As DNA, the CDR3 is TGTGCCAGCAGTAGCGGGGGGCACACAGATACGCAGTATTTT. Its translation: CASSSGGHTDTQYF.

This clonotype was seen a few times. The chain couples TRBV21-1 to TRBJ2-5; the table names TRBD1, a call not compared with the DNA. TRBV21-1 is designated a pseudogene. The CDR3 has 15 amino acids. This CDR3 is CASSKPGQHQETQYF. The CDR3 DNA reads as TGTGCCAGCAGCAAACCGGGACAGCACCAAGAGACCCAGTACTTC.

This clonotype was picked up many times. The CDR3 DNA is TGTGCCAGCAGCGCTCTGGACAGGGGTAACTATGGCTACACCTTC. Residues: CASSALDRGNYGYTF. The gene calls are TRBV7-2 and TRBJ1-2, with TRBD1 identical over 9 bases. Trimming at V came to 5 bases and at J to 1 base, leaving 5 bases not matched to a gene. This CDR3 has 15 amino acids. CDR1 SGHTA and CDR2 FQGNSA come from the germline V gene.

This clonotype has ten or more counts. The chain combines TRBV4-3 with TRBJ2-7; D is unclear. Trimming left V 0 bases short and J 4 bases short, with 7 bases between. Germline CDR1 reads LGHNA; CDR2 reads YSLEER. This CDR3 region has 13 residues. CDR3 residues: CASSQDTEYEQYF. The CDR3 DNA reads TGCGCCAGCAGCCAAGACACGGAATACGAGCAGTACTTC.

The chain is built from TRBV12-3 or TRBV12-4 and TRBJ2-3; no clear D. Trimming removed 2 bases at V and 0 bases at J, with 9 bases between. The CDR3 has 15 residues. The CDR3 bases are TGTGCCAGCAGTTTACTCTGGAGTAGCACAGATACGCAGTATTTT. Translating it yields CASSLLWSSTDTQYF.

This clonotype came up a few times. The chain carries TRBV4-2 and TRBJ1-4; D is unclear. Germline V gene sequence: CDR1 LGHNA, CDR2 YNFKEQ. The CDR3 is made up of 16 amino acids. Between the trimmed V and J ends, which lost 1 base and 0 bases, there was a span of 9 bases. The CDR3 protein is CASSQALSSTNEKLFF. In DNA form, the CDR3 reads TGTGCCAGCAGCCAAGCCCTCAGTTCAACTAATGAAAAACTGTTTTTT.

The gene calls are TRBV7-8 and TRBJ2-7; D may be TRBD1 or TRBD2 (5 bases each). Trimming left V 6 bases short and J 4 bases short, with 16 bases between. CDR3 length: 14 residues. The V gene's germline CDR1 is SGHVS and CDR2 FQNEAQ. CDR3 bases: TGTGCCAGCAGAGGAGGCAGGGTAGGTTACGAGCAGTACTTC. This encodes CASRGGRVGYEQYF.

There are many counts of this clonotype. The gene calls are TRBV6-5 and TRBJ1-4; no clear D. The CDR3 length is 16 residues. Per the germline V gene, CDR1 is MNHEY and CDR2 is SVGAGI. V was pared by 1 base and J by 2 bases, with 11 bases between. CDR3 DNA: TGTGCCAGCAGTTACTTGCCAGGCTCGACTAATGAAAAACTGTTTTTT. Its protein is CASSYLPGSTNEKLFF.

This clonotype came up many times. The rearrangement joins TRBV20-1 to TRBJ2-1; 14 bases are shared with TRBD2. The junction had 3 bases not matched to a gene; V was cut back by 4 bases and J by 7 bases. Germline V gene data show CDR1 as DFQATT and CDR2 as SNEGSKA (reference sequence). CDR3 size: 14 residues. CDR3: CSAKGLAGVNEQFF. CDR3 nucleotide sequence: TGCAGTGCTAAGGGACTAGCGGGGGTTAATGAGCAGTTCTTC.

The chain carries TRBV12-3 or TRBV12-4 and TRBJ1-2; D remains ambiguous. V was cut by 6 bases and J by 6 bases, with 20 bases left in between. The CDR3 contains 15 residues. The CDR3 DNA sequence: TGTGCCAGCAGCCACCCGGGGAGGGAGGGCCATGGCTACACCTTC. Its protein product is CASSHPGREGHGYTF.

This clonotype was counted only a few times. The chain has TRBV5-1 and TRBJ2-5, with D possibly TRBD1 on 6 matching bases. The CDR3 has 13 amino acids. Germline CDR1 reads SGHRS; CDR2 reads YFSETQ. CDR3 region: CASFEGRGETQYF. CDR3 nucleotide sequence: TGCGCTAGCTTTGAGGGCAGGGGAGAGACCCAGTACTTC.

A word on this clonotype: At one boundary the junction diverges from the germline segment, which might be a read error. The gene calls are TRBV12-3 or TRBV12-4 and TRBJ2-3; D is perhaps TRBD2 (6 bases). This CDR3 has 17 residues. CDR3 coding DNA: TGTGCCAACAGTTTAGGGGTCCGACTAGACCCCCGGGATACGCAGTATTTT. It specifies CANSLGVRLDPRDTQYF.